What follows is one T cell receptor (beta chain) and its context. Its specificity is unknown. This entry belongs to a study of graft-versus-host responses after intestinal transplantation. Study at large: Multivisceral, liver-intestinal, or isolated intestinal transplants were given to recipients. Every one of the recipients received anti-thymocyte globulin induction and afterwards took tacrolimus and steroids for roughly three years. General observations from the study: GvH clones appeared in recipient marrow, some first in ileum or blood.

V dropped 0 bases and J dropped 8 bases, with 10 bases sitting between them. The CDR3 covers 14 residues. Per germline, CDR1 SNHLY and CDR2 FYNNEI. The data were produced by immunoSEQ multiplex PCR, yet TCRdb's version contains in-frame clones alone and is incomplete. The repertoire consists of over 60,000 clones, with roughly 90% occurring once and the leading ten covering around 6.7%. The rearrangement links TRBV2 to TRBJ1-4; D remains unclear. The TCR originated in a human patient who received an intestinal transplant, so some T cells may come from the graft donor. The sample here was bone marrow, taken roughly 780 days after intestinal transplantation. CDR3 protein: CASSEALLVEKLFF. CDR3 DNA: TGTGCCAGCAGTGAAGCGCTTTTGGTCGAAAAACTGTTTTTT.